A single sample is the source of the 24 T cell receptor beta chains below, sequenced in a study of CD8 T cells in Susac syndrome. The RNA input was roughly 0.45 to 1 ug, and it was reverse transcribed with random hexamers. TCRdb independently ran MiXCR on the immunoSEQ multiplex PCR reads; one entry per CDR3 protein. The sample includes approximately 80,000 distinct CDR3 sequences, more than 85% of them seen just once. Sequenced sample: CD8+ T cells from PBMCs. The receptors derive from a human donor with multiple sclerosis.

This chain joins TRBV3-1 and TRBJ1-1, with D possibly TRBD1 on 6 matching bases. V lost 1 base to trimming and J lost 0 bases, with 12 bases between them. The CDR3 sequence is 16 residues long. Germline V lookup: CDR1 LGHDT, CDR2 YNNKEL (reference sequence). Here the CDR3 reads CASSQVLTGLNTEAFF. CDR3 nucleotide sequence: TGTGCCAGCAGCCAAGTCCTTACAGGGCTGAACACTGAAGCTTTCTTT.

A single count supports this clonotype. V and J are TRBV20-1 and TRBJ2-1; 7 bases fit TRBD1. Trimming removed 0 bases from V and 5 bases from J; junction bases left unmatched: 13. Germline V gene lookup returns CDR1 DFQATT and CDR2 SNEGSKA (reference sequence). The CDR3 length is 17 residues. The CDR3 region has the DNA TGCAGTGCTAGAGATCAAGGGGGCGTGAGTCTACACAATGAGCAGTTCTTC. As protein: CSARDQGGVSLHNEQFF.

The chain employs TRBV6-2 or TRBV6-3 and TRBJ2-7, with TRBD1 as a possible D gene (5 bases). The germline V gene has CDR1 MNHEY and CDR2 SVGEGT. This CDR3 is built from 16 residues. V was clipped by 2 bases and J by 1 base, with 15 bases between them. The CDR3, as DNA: TGTGCCAGCAGTTACCCGACAGTGTCGAAATCCTACGAGCAGTACTTC. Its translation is CASSYPTVSKSYEQYF.

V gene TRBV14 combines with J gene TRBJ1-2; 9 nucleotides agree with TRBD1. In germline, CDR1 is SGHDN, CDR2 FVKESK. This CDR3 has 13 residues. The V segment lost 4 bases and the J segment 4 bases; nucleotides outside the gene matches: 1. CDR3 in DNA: TGTGCCAGCAGCCGGACAGGGGCCTATGGCTACACCTTC. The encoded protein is CASSRTGAYGYTF.

CDR3 amino acids: CASSLKRNLYEQYF. As DNA, the CDR3 is TGTGCCAGCAGCCTTAAGAGGAACCTCTACGAGCAGTACTTC. The chain uses TRBV13 and TRBJ2-7; D is undetermined. Trimming shortened V by 5 bases and J by 3 bases, and 14 bases separated the two germline ends. The CDR3 covers 14 residues. Germline CDR1 and CDR2: PRHDT and FYEKMQ (reference sequence).

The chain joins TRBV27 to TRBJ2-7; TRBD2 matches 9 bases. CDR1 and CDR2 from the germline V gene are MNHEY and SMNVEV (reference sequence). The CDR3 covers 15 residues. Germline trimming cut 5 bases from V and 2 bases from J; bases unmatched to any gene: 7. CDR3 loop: CASSPNAGGTYEQYF. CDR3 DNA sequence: TGTGCCAGCAGTCCAAACGCGGGAGGGACCTACGAGCAGTACTTC.

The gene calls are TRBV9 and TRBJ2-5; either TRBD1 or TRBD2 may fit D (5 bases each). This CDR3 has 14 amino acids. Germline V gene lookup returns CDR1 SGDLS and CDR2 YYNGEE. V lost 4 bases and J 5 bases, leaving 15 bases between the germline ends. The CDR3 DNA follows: TGTGCCAGCAGCTTTCACCTCGAGGGGGAGACCCAGTACTTC. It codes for CASSFHLEGETQYF.

The CDR3 DNA reads TGTGCCAGCTCACCGGCAGGGCCGAACACTGAAGCTTTCTTT. It specifies CASSPAGPNTEAFF. This rearrangement joins TRBV18 to TRBJ1-1; D is perhaps TRBD1 (5 bases). Deletions cut 3 bases from V and 1 base from J, with 9 bases between. Germline V gene data show CDR1 as KGHSH and CDR2 as LQKENI. CDR3 length: 14 amino acids.

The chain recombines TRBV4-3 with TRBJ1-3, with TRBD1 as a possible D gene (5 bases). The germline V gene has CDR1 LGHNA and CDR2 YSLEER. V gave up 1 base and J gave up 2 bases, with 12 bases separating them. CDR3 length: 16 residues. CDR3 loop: CASSQGRAGTGNTIYF. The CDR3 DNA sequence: TGCGCCAGCAGCCAAGGCCGGGCAGGGACTGGAAACACCATATATTTT.

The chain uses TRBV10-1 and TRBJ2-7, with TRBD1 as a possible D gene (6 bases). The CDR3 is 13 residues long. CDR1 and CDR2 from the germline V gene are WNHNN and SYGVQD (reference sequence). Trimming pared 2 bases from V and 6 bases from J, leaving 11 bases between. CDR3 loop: CASSEIQGTEQYF. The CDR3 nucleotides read TGCGCCAGCAGTGAGATACAGGGAACCGAGCAGTACTTC.

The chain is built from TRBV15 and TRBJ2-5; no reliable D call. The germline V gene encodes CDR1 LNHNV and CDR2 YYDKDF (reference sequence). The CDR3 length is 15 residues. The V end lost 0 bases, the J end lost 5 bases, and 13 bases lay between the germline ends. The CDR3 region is CATSRESLMLETQYF. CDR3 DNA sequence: TGTGCCACCAGCAGAGAATCTCTTATGTTGGAGACCCAGTACTTC.

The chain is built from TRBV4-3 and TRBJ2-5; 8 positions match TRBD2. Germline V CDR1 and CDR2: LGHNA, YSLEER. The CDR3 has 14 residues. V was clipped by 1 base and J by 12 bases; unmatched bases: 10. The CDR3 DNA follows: TGCGCCAGCAGCCAAGGGAGGACTAGCAGTCAGAAGTACTTC. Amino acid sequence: CASSQGRTSSQKYF.

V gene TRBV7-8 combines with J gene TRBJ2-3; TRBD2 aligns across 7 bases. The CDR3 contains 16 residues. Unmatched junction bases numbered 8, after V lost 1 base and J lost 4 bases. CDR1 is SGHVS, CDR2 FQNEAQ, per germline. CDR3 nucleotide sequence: TGTGCCAGCAGCTTAGGAGGCGGGAGAAGGTCAGATACGCAGTATTTT. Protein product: CASSLGGGRRSDTQYF. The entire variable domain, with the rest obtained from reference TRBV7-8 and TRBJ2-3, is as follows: GAGVSQSPRYKVAKRGQDVALRCDPISGHVSLFWYQQALGQGPEFLTYFQNEAQLDKSGLPSDRFFAERPEGSVSTLKIQRTQQEDSAVYLCASSLGGGRRSDTQYFGPGTRLTVL.

CDR3 DNA: TGTGCCAGCAGCCCGACCGGGACCTCTACTAGAACCATCTCTGGAAACACCATATATTTT. Protein product: CASSPTGTSTRTISGNTIYF. The chain uses TRBV3-1 and TRBJ1-3, with D maybe TRBD1 (5 bases). The CDR3 loop spans 20 amino acids. V gave up 4 bases and J gave up 0 bases, with 25 bases separating them. Germline V CDR1 and CDR2: LGHDT, YNNKEL (reference sequence).

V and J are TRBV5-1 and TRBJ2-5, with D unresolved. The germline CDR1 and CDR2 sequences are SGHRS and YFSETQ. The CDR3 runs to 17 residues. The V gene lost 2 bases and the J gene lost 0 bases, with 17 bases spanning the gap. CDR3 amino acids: CASSFGPTTEYQETQYF. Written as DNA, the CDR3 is TGCGCCAGCAGCTTCGGGCCCACCACAGAGTACCAAGAGACCCAGTACTTC.

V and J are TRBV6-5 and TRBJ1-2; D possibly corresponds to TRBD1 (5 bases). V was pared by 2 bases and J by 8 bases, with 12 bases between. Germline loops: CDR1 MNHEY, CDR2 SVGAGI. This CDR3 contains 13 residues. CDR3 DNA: TGTGCCAGCAGTTACGGGGGGGGAGAGGGCTACACCTTC. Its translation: CASSYGGGEGYTF.

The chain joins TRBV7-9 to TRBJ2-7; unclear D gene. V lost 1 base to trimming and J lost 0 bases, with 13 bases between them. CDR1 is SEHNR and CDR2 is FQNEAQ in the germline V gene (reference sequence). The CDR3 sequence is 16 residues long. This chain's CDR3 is CASSLGKSLYSYEQYF. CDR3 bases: TGTGCCAGCAGCTTAGGGAAGTCTCTATACTCCTACGAGCAGTACTTC.

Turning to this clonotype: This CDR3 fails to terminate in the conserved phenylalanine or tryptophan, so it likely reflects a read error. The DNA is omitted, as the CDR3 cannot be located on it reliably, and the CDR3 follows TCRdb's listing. CDR3 sequence: CASQFGRNTVI. The chain uses TRBV10-3 and TRBJ2-7; no check of the table's D call, TRBD2, against the DNA was made. CDR1 and CDR2 from the germline V gene are ENHRY and SYGVKD. With termini counted, the CDR3 has 11 amino acids.

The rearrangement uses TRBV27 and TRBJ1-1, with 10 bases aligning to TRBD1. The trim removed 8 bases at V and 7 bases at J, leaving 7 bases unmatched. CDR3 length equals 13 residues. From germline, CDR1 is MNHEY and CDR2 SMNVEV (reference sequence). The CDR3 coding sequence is TGTGCCAGCGGGACAGGGGCCCAGTTTGAAGCTTTCTTT. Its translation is CASGTGAQFEAFF.

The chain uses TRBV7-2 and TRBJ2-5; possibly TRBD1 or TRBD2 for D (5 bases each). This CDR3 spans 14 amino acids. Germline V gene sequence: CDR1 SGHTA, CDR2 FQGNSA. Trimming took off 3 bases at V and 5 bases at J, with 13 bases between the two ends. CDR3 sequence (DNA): TGTGCCAGCAGCTTGTTGGGGCTAGCCGAGACCCAGTACTTC. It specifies CASSLLGLAETQYF.

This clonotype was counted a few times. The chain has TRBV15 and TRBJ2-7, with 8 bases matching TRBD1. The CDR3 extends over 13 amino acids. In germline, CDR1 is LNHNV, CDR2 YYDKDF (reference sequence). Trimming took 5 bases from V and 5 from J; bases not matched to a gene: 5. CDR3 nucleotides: TGTGCCACCAGCGGACAGGGAATTGACGAGCAGTACTTC. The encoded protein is CATSGQGIDEQYF.

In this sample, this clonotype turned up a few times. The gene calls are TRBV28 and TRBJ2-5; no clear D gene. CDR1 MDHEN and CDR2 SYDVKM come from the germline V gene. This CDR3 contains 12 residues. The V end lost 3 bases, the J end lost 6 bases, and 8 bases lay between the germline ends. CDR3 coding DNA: TGTGCCAGCAGTTTGGGCATCCAGACCCAGTACTTC. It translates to CASSLGIQTQYF.

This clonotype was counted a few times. The CDR3 bases are TGTGCCAGCAGTAGCGTAAAGGGTCAGCCCCAGCATTTT. Encoded protein: CASSSVKGQPQHF. The rearrangement uses TRBV6-5 and TRBJ1-5; D is uncertain. The CDR3 loop spans 13 amino acids. Per germline, CDR1 MNHEY and CDR2 SVGAGI. V dropped 5 bases and J dropped 6 bases, with 11 bases sitting between them.

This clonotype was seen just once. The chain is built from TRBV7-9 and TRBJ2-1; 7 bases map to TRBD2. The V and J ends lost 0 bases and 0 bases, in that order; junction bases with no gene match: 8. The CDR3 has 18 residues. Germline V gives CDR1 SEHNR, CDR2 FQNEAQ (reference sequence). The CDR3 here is CASSLAVRGTDSYNEQFF. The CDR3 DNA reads TGTGCCAGCAGCTTAGCGGTGCGGGGGACCGACTCCTACAATGAGCAGTTCTTC.